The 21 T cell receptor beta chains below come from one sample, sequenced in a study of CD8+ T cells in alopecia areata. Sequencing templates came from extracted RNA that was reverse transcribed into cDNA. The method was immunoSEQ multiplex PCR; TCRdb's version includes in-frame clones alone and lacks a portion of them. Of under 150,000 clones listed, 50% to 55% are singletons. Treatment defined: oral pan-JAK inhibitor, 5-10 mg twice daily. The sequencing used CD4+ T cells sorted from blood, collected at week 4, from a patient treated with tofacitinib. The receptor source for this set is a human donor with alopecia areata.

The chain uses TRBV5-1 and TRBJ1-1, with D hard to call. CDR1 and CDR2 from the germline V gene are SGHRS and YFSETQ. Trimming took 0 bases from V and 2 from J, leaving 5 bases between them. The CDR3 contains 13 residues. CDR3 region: CASSLGTNTEAFF. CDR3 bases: TGCGCCAGCAGCTTGGGTACAAACACTGAAGCTTTCTTT.

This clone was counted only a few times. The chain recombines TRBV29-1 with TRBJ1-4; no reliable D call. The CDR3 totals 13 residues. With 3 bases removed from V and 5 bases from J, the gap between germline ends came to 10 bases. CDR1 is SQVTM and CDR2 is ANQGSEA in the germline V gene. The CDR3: CSVETFENEKLFF. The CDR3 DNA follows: TGCAGCGTTGAGACCTTTGAGAATGAAAAACTGTTTTTT.

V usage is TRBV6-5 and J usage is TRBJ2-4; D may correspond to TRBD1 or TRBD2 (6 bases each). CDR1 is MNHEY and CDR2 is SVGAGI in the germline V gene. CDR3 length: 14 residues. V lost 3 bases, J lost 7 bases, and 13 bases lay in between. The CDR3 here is CASSYGGLGNIQYF. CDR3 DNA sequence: TGTGCCAGCAGTTATGGGGGGCTGGGGAACATTCAGTACTTC.

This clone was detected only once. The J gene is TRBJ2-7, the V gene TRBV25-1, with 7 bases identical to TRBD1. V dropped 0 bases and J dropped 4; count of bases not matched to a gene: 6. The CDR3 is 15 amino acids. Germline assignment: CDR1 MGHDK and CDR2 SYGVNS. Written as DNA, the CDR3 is TGTGCCAGCAGTGAATACCAGGGGGAACCTTACGAGCAGTACTTC. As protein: CASSEYQGEPYEQYF.

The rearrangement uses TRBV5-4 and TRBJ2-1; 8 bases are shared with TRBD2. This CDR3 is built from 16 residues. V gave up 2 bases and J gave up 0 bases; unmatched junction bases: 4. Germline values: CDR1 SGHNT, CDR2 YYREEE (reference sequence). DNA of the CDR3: TGTGCCAGCAGCTTAGCGGGAGACAGCTCCTACAATGAGCAGTTCTTC. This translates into CASSLAGDSSYNEQFF.

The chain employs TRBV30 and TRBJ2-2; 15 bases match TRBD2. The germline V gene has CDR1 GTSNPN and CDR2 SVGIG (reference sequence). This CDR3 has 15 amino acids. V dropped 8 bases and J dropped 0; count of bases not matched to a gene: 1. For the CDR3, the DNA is TGTGCCCGGACTAGCGGGAGGGCGAACACCGGGGAGCTGTTTTTT. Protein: CARTSGRANTGELFF.

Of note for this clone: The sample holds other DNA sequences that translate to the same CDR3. The CDR3 sequence: CAWSVGGSNYGYTF. CDR3 nucleotide sequence: TGTGCCTGGAGTGTAGGTGGATCTAACTATGGCTACACCTTC. The chain combines TRBV30 with TRBJ1-2; D remains unclear. CDR3 size: 14 residues. CDR1 and CDR2 (germline): GTSNPN, SVGIG (reference sequence). Trimming removed 0 bases from V and 0 bases from J, with 8 bases in between.

CDR3 nucleotide sequence: TGCGCCAGCAGTAAACCGCAAGGGGCCAACGTCCTGACTTTC. The encoded protein is CASSKPQGANVLTF. This sequence joins TRBV10-1 and TRBJ2-6, with D hard to call. Per the germline V gene, CDR1 is WNHNN and CDR2 is SYGVQD (reference sequence). The CDR3 has 14 residues. Trimming pared 5 bases from V and 4 bases from J, leaving 9 bases between.

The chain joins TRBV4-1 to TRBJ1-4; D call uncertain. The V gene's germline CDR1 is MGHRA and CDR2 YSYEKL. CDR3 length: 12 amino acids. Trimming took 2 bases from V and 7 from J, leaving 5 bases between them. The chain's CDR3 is CASSQIAEKLFF. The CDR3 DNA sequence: TGCGCCAGCAGCCAAATCGCTGAAAAACTGTTTTTT.

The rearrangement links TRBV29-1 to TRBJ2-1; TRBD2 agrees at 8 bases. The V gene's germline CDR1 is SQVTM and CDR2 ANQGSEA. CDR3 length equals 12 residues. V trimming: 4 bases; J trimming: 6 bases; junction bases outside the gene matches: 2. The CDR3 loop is CSVAGGFNEQFF. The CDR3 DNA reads TGCAGCGTTGCGGGAGGGTTCAATGAGCAGTTCTTC.

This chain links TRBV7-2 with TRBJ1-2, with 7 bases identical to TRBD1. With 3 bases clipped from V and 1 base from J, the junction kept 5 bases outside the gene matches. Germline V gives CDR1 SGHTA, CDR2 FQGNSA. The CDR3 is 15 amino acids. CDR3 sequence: CASSLGGQLNYGYTF. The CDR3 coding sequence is TGTGCCAGCAGCTTGGGGGGACAGCTTAACTATGGCTACACCTTC.

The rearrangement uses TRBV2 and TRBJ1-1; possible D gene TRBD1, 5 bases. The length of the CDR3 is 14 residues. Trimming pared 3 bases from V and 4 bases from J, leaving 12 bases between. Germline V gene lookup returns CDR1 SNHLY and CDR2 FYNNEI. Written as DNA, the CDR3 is TGTGCCAGCAGTGAGGTCAGGGTGGGCACTGAAGCTTTCTTT. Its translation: CASSEVRVGTEAFF.

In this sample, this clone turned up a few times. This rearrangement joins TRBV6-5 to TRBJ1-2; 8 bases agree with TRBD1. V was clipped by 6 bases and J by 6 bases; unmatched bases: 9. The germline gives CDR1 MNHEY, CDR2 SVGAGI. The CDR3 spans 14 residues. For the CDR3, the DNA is TGTGCCAGCAGACCTCAGGGGGCCCAGCATGGCTACACCTTC. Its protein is CASRPQGAQHGYTF.

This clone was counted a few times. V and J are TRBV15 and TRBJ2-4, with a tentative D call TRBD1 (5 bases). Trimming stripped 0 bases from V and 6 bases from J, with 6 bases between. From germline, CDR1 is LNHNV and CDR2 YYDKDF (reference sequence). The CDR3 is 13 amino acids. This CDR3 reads CATSRDQGNIQYF. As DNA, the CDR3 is TGTGCCACCAGCAGAGATCAGGGAAACATTCAGTACTTC. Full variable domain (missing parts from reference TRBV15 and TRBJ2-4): DAMVIQNPRYQVTQFGKPVTLSCSQTLNHNVMYWYQQKSSQAPKLLFHYYDKDFNNEADTPDNFQSRRPNTSFCFLDIRSPGLGDTAMYLCATSRDQGNIQYFGAGTRLSVL.

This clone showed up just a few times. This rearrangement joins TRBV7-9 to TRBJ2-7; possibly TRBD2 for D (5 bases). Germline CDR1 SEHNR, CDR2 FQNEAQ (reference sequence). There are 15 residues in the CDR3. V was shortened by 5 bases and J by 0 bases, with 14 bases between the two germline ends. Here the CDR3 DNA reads TGTGCCAGCAGCCCCTCCGGGGTGTCCTCCTACGAGCAGTACTTC. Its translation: CASSPSGVSSYEQYF.

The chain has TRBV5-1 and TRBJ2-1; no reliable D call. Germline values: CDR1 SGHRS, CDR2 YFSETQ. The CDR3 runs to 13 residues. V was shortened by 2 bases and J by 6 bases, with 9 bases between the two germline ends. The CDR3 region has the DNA TGCGCCAGCAGCTTACTGTTAACCAATGAGCAGTTCTTC. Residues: CASSLLLTNEQFF.

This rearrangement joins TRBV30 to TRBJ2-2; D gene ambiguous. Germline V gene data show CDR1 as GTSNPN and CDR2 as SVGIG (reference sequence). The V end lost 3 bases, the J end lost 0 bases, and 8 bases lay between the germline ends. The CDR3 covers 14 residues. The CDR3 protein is CAWRGRTNTGELFF. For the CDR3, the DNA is TGTGCCTGGAGAGGACGGACGAACACCGGGGAGCTGTTTTTT.

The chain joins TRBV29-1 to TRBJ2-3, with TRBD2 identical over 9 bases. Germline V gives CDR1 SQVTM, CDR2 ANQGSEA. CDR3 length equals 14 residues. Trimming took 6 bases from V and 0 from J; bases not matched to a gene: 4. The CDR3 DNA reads TGCAGCGTGTCAACTAGCGGGAGCACAGATACGCAGTATTTT. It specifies CSVSTSGSTDTQYF.

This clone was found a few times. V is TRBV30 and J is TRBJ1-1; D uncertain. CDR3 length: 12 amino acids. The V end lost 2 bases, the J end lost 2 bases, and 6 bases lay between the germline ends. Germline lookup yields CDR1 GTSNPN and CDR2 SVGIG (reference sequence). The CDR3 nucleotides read TGTGCCTGGAGTAGACTTAACACTGAAGCTTTCTTT. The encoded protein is CAWSRLNTEAFF.

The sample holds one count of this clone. The CDR3 nucleotides are TGCGCCAGCAGCCAATTCGGGAGAGAGACCCAGTACTTC. It encodes CASSQFGRETQYF. The chain carries TRBV4-1 and TRBJ2-5; TRBD2 is a possible D gene (6 bases). Trimming took off 2 bases at V and 4 bases at J, with 8 bases between the two ends. In germline, CDR1 is MGHRA, CDR2 YSYEKL. The length of the CDR3 is 13 residues.

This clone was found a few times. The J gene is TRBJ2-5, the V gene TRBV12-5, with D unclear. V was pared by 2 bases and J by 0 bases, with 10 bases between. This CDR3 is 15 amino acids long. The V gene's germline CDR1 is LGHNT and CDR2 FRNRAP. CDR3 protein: CASGLRWTDQETQYF. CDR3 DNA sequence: TGTGCTAGTGGTTTGCGGTGGACGGACCAAGAGACCCAGTACTTC.